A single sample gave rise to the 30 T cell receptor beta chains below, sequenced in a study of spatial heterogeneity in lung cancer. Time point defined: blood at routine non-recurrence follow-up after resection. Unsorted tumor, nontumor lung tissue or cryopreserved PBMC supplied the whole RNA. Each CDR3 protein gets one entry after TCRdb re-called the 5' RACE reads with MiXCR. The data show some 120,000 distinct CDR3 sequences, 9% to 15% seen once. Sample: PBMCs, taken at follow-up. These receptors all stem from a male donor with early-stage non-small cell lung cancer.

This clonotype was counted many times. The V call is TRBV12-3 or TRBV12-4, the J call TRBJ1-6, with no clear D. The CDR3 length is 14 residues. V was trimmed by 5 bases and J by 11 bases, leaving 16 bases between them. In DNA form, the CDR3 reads TGTGCCAGCAGTCCCGGTAGGGTCGGAACACCCCTCCACTTT. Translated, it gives CASSPGRVGTPLHF.

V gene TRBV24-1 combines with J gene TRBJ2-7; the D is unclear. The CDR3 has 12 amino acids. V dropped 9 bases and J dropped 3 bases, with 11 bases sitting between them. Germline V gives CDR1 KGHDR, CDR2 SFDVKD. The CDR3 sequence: CATSDGDYEQYF. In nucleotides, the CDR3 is TGTGCCACCTCCGACGGTGACTACGAGCAGTACTTC.

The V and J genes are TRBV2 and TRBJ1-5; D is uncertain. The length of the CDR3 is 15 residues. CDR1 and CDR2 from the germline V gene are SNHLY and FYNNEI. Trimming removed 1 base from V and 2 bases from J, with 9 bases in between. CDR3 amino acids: CASSEEGLGNQPQHF. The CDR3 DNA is TGTGCCAGCAGTGAAGAGGGATTGGGCAATCAGCCCCAGCATTTT.

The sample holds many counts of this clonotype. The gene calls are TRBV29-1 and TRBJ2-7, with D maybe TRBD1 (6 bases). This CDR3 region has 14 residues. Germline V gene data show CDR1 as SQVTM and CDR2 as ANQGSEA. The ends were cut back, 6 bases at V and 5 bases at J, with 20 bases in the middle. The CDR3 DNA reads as TGCAGCGTAAGAGTTGGGACAAACTCAAACGAGCAGTACTTC. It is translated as CSVRVGTNSNEQYF.

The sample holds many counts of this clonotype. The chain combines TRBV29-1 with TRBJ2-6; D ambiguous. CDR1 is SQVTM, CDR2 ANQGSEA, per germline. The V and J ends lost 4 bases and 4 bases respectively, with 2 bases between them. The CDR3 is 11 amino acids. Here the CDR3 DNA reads TGCAGCGTTGCGGGGGCCAACGTCCTGACTTTC. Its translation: CSVAGANVLTF.

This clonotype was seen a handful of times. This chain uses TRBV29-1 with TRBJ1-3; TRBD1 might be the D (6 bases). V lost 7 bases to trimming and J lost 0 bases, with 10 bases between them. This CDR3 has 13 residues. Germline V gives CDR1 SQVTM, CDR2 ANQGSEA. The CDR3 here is CSGGGHSGNTIYF. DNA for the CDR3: TGCAGCGGGGGGGGACACTCTGGAAACACCATATATTTT. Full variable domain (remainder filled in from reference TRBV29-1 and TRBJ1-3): SAVISQKPSRDICQRGTSLTIQCQVDSQVTMMFWYRQQPGQSLTLIATANQGSEATYESGFVIDKFPISRPNLTFSTLTVSNMSPEDSSIYLCSGGGHSGNTIYFGEGSWLTVV.

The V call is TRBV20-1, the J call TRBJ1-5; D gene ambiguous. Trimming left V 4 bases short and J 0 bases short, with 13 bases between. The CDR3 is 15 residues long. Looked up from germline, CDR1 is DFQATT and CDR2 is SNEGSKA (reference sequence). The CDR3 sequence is CSATPEDYSNQPQHF. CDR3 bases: TGCAGTGCTACGCCCGAAGATTATAGCAATCAGCCCCAGCATTTT.

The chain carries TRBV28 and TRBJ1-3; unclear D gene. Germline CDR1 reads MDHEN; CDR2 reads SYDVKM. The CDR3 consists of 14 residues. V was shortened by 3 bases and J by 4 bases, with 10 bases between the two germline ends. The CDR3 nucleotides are TGTGCCAGCAGTTTTAAGGGTCCAGGAAACACCATATATTTT. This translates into CASSFKGPGNTIYF.

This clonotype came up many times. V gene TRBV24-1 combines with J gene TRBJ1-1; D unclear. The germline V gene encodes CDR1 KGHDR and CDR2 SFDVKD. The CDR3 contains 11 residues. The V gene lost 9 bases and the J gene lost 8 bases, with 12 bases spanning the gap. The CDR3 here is CATRESREAFF. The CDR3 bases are TGTGCCACCCGAGAGTCCCGGGAAGCTTTCTTT.

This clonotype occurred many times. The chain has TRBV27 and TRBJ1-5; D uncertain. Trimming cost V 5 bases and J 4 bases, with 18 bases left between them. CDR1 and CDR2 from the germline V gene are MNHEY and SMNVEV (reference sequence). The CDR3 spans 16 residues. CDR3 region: CASSTRAPLRNQPQHF. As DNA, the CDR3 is TGTGCCAGCAGTACACGGGCCCCTCTTAGGAATCAGCCCCAGCATTTT.

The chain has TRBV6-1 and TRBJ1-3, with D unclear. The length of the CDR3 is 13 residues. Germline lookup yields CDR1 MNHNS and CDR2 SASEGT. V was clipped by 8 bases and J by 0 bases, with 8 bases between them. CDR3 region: CASEESSGNTIYF. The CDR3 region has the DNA TGTGCCAGCGAGGAGAGCTCTGGAAACACCATATATTTT.

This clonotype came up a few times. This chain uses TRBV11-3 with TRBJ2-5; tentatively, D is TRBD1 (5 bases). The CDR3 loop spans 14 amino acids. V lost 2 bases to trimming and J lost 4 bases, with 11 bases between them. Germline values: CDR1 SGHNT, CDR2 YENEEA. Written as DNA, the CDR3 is TGTGCCAGCAGCTTACCAGGGTTGGGAGAGACCCAGTACTTC. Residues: CASSLPGLGETQYF.

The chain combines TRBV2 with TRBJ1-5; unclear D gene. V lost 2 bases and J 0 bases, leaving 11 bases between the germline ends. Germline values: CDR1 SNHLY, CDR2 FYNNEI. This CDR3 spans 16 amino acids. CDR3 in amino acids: CASSETGIVSNQPQHF. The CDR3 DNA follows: TGTGCCAGCAGTGAAACGGGTATCGTTAGCAATCAGCCCCAGCATTTT.

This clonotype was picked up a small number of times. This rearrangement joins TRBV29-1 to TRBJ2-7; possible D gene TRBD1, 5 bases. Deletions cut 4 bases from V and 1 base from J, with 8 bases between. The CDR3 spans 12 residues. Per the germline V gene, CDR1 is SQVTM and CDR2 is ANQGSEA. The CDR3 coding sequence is TGCAGCGTTGTACAGGAGTCCTACGAGCAGTACTTC. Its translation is CSVVQESYEQYF.

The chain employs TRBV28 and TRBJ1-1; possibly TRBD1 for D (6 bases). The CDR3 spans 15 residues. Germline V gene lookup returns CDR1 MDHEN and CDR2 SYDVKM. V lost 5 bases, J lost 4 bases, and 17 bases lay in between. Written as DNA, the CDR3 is TGTGCCAGCAGTCCGGAACAGGGCGCGCGCACTGAAGCTTTCTTT. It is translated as CASSPEQGARTEAFF.

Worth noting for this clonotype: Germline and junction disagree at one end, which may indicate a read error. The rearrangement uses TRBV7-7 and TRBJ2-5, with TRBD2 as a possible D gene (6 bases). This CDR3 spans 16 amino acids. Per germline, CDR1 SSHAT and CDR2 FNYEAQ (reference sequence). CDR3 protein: CASSAHRGGLQETQYF. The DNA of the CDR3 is TGTGCTAGCAGCGCCCACCGTGGAGGGCTACAAGAGACCCAGTACTTC.

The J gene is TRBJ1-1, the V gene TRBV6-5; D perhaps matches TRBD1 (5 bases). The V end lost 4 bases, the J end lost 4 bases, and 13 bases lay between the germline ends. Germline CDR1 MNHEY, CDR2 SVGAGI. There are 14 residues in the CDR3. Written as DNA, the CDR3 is TGTGCCAGCAGTTCTCCCCCCGGGGGCACTGAAGCTTTCTTT. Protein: CASSSPPGGTEAFF.

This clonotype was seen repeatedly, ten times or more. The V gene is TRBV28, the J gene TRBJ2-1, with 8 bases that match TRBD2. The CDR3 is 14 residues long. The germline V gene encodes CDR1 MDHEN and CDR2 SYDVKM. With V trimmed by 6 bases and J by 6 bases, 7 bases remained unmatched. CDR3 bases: TGTGCCAGCAGCCGTGGGACTAGATCCAATGAGCAGTTCTTC. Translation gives CASSRGTRSNEQFF. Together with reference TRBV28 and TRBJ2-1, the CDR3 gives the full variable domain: DVKVTQSSRYLVKRTGEKVFLECVQDMDHENMFWYRQDPGLGLRLIYFSYDVKMKEKGDIPEGYSVSREKKERFSLILESASTNQTSMYLCASSRGTRSNEQFFGPGTRLTVL.

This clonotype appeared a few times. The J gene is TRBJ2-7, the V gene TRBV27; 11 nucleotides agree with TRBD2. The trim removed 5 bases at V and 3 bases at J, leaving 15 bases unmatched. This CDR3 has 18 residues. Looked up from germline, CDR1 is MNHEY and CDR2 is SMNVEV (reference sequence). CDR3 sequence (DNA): TGTGCCAGCAGTCCCCGCTCCTTCGGGACTAGCGGAAACTACGAGCAGTACTTC. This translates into CASSPRSFGTSGNYEQYF.

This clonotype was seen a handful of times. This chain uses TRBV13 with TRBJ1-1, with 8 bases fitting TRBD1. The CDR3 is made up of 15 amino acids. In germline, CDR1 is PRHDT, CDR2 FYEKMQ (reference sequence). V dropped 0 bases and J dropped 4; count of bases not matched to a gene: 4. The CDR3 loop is CASSLGGQGSTEAFF. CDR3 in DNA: TGTGCCAGCAGCTTAGGTGGACAGGGCTCCACTGAAGCTTTCTTT. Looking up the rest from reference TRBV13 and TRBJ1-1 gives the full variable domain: AAGVIQSPRHLIKEKRETATLKCYPIPRHDTVYWYQQGPGQDPQFLISFYEKMQSDKGSIPDRFSAQQFSDYHSELNMSSLELGDSALYFCASSLGGQGSTEAFFGQGTRLTVV.

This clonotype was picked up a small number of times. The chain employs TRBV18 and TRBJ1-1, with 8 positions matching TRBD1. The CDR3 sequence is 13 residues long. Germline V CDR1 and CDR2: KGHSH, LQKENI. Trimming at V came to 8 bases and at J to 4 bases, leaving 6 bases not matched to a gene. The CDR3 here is CASVPGGGTEAFF. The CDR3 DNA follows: TGTGCCAGCGTACCAGGGGGCGGCACTGAAGCTTTCTTT.

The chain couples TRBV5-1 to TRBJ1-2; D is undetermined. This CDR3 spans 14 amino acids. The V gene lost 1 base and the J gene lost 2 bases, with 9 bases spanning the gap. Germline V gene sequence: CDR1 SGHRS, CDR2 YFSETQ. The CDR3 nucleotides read TGCGCCAGCAGCTTGACCGATTCGAACTATGGCTACACCTTC. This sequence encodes CASSLTDSNYGYTF.

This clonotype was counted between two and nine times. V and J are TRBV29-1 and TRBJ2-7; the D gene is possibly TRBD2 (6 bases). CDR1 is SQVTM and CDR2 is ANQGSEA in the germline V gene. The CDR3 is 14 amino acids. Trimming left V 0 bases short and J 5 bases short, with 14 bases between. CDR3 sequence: CSVEDSPRGNEQYF. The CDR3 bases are TGCAGCGTTGAAGATAGTCCGCGGGGTAACGAGCAGTACTTC.

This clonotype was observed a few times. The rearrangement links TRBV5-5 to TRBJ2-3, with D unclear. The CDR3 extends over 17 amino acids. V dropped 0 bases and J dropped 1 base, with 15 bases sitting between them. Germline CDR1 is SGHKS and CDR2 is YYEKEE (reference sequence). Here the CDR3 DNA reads TGTGCCAGCAGCTTGGCCCGGACCGGCGGAGGCACAGATACGCAGTATTTT. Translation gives CASSLARTGGGTDTQYF.

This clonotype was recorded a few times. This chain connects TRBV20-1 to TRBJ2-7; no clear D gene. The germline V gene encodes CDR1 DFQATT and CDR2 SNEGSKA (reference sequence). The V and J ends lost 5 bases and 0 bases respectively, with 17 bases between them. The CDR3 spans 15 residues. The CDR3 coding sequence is TGCAGTGCTTGGGCCCTCCCAGACCGCTCCTACGAGCAGTACTTC. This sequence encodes CSAWALPDRSYEQYF.

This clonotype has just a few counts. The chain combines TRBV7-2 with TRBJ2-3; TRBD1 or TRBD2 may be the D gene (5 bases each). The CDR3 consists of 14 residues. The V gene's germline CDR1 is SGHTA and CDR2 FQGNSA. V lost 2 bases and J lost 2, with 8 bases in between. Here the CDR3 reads CASSLWGYTDTQYF. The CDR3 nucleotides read TGTGCCAGCAGCTTATGGGGGTACACAGATACGCAGTATTTT.

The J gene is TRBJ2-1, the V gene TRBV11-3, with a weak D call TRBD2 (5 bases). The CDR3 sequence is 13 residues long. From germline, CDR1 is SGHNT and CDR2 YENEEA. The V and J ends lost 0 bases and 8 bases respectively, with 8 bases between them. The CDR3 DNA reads TGTGCCAGCAGCTTAGAGACTACCTATGAGCAGTTCTTC. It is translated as CASSLETTYEQFF.

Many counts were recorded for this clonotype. CDR3 nucleotide sequence: TGCAGCGTGAGGGGAGGGACAGGGGGCTACGAGCAGTACTTC. Its protein is CSVRGGTGGYEQYF. The chain couples TRBV29-1 to TRBJ2-7, with 11 nucleotides matching TRBD1. V lost 6 bases to trimming and J lost 3 bases; unmatched junction nucleotides: 7. Germline CDR1 SQVTM, CDR2 ANQGSEA. The CDR3 loop spans 14 amino acids.

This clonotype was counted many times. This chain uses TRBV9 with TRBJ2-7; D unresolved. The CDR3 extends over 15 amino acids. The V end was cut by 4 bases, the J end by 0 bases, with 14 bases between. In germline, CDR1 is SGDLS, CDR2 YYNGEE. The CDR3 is CASSPTPESSYEQYF. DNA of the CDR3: TGTGCCAGCAGCCCGACCCCCGAGAGCTCCTACGAGCAGTACTTC.

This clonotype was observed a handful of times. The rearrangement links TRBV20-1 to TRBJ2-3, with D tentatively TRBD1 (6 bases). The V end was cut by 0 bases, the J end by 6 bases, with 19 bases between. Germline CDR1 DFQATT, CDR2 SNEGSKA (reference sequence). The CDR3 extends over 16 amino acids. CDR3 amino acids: CSARDSGTSTLDTQYF. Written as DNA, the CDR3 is TGCAGTGCTAGAGATTCCGGGACAAGTACGTTGGATACGCAGTATTTT.